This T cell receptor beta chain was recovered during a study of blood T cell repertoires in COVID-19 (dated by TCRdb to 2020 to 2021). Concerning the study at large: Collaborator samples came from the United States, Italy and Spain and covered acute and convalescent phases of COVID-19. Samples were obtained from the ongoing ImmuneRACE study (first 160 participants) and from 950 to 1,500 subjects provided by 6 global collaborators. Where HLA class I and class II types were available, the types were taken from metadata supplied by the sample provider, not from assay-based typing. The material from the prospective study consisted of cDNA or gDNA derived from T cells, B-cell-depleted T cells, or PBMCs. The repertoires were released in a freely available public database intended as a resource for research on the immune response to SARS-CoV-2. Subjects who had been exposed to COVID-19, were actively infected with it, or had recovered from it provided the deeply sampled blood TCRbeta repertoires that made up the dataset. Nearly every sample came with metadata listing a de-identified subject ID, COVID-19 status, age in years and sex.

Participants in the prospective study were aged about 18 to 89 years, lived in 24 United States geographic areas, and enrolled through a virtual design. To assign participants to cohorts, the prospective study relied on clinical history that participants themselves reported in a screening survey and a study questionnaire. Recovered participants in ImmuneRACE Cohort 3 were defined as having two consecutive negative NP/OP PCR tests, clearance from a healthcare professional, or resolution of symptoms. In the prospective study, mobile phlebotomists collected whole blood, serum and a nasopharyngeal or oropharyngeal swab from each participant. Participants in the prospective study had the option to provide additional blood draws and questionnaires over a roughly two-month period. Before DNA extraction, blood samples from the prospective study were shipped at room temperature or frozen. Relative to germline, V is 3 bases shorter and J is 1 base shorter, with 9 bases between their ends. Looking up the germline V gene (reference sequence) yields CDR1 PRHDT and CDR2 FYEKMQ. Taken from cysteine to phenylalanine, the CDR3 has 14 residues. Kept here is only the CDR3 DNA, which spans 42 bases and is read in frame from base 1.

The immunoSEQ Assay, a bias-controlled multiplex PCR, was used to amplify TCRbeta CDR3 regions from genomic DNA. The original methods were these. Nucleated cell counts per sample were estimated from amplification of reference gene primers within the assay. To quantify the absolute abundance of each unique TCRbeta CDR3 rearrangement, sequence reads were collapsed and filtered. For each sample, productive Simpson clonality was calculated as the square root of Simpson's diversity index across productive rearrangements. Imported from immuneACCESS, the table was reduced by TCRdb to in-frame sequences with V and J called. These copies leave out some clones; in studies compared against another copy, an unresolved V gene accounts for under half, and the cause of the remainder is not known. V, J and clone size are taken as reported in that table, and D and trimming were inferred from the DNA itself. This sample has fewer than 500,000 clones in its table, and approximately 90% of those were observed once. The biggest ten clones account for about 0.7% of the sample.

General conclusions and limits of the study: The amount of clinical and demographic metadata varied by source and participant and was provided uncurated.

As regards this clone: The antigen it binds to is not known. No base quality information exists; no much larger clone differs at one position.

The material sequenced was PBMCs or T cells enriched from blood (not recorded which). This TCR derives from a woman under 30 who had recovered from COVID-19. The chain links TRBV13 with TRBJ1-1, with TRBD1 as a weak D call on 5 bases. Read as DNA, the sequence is TGTGCCAGCAGCTTTTGGACAAGGAACACTGAAGCTTTCTTT. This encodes CASSFWTRNTEAFF.